This entry features one TCR beta chain sequence. Its antigen is not known. This record belongs to a study of blood T cells in healthy people across ages. V was trimmed by 5 bases and J by 1 base, leaving 8 bases between them. CDR1 and CDR2 (germline): DFQATT, SNEGSKA (reference sequence). This CDR3 is built from 13 residues. Primed by a sample-barcoded 5' primer and a J-beta primer mix, a second PCR proceeded for roughly 6 to 12 cycles. Each of the cDNA molecules was tagged by a template-switch adaptor with 12 random nucleotides. TCRdb processed the 5' RACE reads anew with MiXCR; each CDR3 protein has one entry. The sample records over a million distinct CDR3 sequences, roughly 60% being singletons. Findings of the study overall: Without sorted subsets, naive and antigen-experienced compartments could not be conclusively compared.

The sequence derives from a man younger than 30 in good health. The gene calls are TRBV20-1 and TRBJ2-2; D is undetermined. Input material: blood. The CDR3 spells CSAGVLNTGELFF. DNA for the CDR3: TGCAGTGCTGGGGTCCTGAACACCGGGGAGCTGTTTTTT.